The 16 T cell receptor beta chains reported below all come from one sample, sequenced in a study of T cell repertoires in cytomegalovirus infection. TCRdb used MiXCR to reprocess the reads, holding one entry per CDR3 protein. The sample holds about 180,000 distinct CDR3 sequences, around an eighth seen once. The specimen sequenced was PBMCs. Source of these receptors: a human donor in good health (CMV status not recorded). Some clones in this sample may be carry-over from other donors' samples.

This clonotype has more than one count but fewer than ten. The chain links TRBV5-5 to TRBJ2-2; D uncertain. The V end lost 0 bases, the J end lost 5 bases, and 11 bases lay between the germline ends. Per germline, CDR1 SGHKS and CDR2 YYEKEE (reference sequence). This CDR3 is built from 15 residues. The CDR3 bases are TGTGCCAGCAGCTTGGGGTTTTCTATTACCGGGGAGCTGTTTTTT. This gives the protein CASSLGFSITGELFF.

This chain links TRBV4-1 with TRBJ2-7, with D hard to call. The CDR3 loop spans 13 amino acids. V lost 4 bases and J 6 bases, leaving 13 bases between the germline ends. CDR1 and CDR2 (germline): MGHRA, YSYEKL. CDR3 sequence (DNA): TGCGCCAGCAGCCCGACCCTTAGGAGCGAGCAGTACTTC. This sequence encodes CASSPTLRSEQYF.

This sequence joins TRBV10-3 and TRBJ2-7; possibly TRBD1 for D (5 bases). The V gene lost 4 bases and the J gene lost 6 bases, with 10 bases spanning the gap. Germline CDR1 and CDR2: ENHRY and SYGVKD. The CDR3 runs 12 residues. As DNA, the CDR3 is TGTGCCATCAGTGCACAGGTGGCCGAGCAGTACTTC. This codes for CAISAQVAEQYF.

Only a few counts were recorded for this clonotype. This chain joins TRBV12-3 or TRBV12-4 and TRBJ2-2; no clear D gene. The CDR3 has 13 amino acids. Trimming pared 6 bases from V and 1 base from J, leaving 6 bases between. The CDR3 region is CASSIQNTGELFF. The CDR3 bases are TGTGCCAGCAGCATACAGAACACCGGGGAGCTGTTTTTT.

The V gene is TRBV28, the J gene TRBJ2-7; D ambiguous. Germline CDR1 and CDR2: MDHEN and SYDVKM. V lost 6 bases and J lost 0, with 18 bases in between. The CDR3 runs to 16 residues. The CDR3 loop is CASRPYSRPSSYEQYF. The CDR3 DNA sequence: TGTGCCAGCAGACCCTACTCTCGGCCCAGCTCCTACGAGCAGTACTTC. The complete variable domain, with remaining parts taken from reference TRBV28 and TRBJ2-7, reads DVKVTQSSRYLVKRTGEKVFLECVQDMDHENMFWYRQDPGLGLRLIYFSYDVKMKEKGDIPEGYSVSREKKERFSLILESASTNQTSMYLCASRPYSRPSSYEQYFGPGTRLTVT.

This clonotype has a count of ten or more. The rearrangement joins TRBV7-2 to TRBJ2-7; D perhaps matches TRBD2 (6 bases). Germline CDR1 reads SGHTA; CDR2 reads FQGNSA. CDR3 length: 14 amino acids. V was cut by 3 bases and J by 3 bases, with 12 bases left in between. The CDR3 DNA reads TGTGCCAGCAGCTTGGAGGGAAGAAACTACGAGCAGTACTTC. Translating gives CASSLEGRNYEQYF.

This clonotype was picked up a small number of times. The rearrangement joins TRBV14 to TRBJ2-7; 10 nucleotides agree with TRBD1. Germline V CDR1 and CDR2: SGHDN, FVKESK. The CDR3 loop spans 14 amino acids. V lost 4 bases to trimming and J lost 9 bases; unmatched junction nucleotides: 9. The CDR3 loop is CASSPDRGRVAQYF. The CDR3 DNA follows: TGTGCCAGCAGCCCAGACAGGGGGCGAGTCGCGCAGTACTTC.

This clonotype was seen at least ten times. The CDR3 is CSASGTNSYEQYF. CDR3 DNA: TGCAGTGCTAGCGGGACTAACTCCTACGAGCAGTACTTC. The chain couples TRBV20-1 to TRBJ2-7; TRBD2 matches 7 bases. Germline V CDR1 and CDR2: DFQATT, SNEGSKA (reference sequence). J was trimmed by 0 bases and V by 3 bases; bases with no gene match: 2. The CDR3 covers 13 residues.

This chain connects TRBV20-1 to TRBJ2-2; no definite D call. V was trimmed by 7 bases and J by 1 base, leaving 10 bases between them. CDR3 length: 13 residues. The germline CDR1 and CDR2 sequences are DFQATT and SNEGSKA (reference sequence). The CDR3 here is CSVSLRNTGELFF. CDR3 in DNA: TGCAGTGTCTCGTTGAGGAACACCGGGGAGCTGTTTTTT.

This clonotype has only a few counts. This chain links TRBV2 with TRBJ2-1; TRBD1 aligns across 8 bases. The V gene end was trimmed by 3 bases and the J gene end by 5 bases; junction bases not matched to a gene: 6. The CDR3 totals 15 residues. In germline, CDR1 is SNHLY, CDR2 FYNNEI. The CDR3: CASSDPRGLDNEQFF. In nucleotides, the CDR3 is TGTGCCAGCAGTGACCCCAGGGGGCTCGACAATGAGCAGTTCTTC.

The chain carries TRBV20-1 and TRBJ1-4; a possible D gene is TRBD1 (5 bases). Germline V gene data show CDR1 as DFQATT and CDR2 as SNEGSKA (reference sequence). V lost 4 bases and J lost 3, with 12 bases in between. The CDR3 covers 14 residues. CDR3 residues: CSATDRNPNEKLFF. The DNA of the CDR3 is TGCAGTGCTACCGACAGAAACCCTAATGAAAAACTGTTTTTT.

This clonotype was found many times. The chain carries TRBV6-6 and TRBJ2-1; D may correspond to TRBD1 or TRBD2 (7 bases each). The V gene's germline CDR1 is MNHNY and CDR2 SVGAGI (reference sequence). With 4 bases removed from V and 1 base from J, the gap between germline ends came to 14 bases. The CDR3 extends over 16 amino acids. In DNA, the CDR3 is TGTGCCAGCAGTTTAGGCCAGGGGGGGTCCTACAATGAGCAGTTCTTC. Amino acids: CASSLGQGGSYNEQFF.

The CDR3, as DNA: TGTGCCAGCAGTTATCTAGTCAATGAGCAGTTCTTC. Its protein product is CASSYLVNEQFF. V and J are TRBV6-2 or TRBV6-3 and TRBJ2-1; no clear D gene. The CDR3 length is 12 residues. V lost 3 bases to trimming and J lost 6 bases, with 6 bases between them. Germline V gene sequence: CDR1 MNHEY, CDR2 SVGEGT.

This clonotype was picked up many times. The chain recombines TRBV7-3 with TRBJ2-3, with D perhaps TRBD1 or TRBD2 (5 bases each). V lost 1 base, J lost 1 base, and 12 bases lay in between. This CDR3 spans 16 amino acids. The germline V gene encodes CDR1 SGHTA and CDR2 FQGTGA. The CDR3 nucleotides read TGTGCCAGCAGCTTAAATGAGGGGCTAGGCACAGATACGCAGTATTTT. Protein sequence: CASSLNEGLGTDTQYF.

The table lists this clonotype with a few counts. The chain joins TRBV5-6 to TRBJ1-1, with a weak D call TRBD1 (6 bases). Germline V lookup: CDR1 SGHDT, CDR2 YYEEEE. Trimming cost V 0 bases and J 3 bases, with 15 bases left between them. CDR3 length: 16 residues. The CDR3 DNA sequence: TGTGCCAGCAGCTTGGCCCTCGGGGGCCCAGACACTGAAGCTTTCTTT. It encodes CASSLALGGPDTEAFF.

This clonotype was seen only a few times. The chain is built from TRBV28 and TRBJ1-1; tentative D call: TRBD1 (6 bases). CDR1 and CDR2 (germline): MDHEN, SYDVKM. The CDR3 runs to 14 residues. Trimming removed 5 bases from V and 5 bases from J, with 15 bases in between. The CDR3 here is CASSPQAGTTEAFF. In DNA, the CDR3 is TGTGCCAGCAGTCCTCAAGCAGGGACAACTGAAGCTTTCTTT.